Each of the 19 T cell receptor beta chains below was sequenced from the same sample in a study of CD8+CD57+ T cells in acquired aplastic anemia. Template material for TCR beta VDJ and CDR3 profiling consisted of genomic DNA. TCRdb reanalysed the reads using MiXCR and keeps one entry per CDR3 protein. This sample has approximately 65,000 distinct CDR3 sequences, with about 50% found just once. Specimen: sorted CD4+, CD8+, or CD8+CD57+ T cells (not recorded which) from PBMCs. The receptor source for this set is a human donor in good health, serving as a control.

This sequence joins TRBV20-1 and TRBJ1-1; 8 bases fit TRBD1. The CDR3 has 13 amino acids. The trim removed 6 bases at V and 6 bases at J, leaving 9 bases unmatched. CDR1 is DFQATT and CDR2 is SNEGSKA in the germline V gene (reference sequence). CDR3 DNA sequence: TGCAGTGCCGTCATGGACAGGGCCGCTGAAGCTTTCTTT. Protein product: CSAVMDRAAEAFF.

This clonotype was counted ten times or more. CDR3 DNA: TGCAGTGCAGCCGGGACGGCGAACACTGAAGCTTTCTTT. Protein sequence: CSAAGTANTEAFF. This sequence joins TRBV20-1 and TRBJ1-1; D perhaps matches TRBD1 (5 bases). Trimming took 6 bases from V and 1 from J, leaving 12 bases between them. Germline lookup yields CDR1 DFQATT and CDR2 SNEGSKA (reference sequence). This CDR3 has 13 amino acids.

This clonotype came up many times. The V gene is TRBV7-3, the J gene TRBJ2-7, with TRBD1 identical over 9 bases. The CDR3 covers 16 residues. Losses at the gene ends were 6 bases for V and 2 bases for J; bases not matched to a gene: 11. Germline V CDR1 and CDR2: SGHTA, FQGTGA. The CDR3 DNA follows: TGTGCCAGCAGTCAAAAGGTTGGGACAGGGCCCTACGAGCAGTACTTC. Translation: CASSQKVGTGPYEQYF.

Many counts were recorded for this clonotype. This may stem from a read error, because a much larger clone lies one nucleotide away. The V and J genes are TRBV19 and TRBJ2-3; 9 bases map to TRBD2. The CDR3 totals 15 residues. The germline V gene has CDR1 LNHDA and CDR2 SQIVND (reference sequence). Here the CDR3 reads CASSTGLASTDMQYF. In DNA, the CDR3 is TGTGCCAGTAGTACTGGACTAGCGAGCACAGATATGCAGTATTTT.

This rearrangement joins TRBV2 to TRBJ1-6, with 7 bases that match TRBD1. This CDR3 has 14 amino acids. V lost 6 bases to trimming and J lost 7 bases; unmatched junction nucleotides: 6. The germline CDR1 and CDR2 sequences are SNHLY and FYNNEI. In DNA form, the CDR3 reads TGTGCCAGCAGGCCAACAGGGGACAATTCACCCCTCCACTTT. Amino acids: CASRPTGDNSPLHF. Supplemented by reference TRBV2 and TRBJ1-6, the full variable domain reads EPEVTQTPSHQVTQMGQEVILRCVPISNHLYFYWYRQILGQKVEFLVSFYNNEISEKSEIFDDQFSVERPDGSNFTLKIRSTKLEDSAMYFCASRPTGDNSPLHFGNGTRLTVT.

This rearrangement joins TRBV3-1 to TRBJ1-5; 8 positions match TRBD1. CDR1 and CDR2 from the germline V gene are LGHDT and YNNKEL (reference sequence). This CDR3 is built from 17 residues. J was trimmed by 4 bases and V by 4 bases; bases with no gene match: 12. The CDR3 is CASSRSVGQGGNQPQHF. CDR3 DNA sequence: TGTGCCAGCAGCCGATCCGTTGGACAGGGAGGTAATCAGCCCCAGCATTTT.

This clonotype was recorded many times. The chain couples TRBV7-2 to TRBJ2-1; TRBD2 matches 8 bases. Trimming took 5 bases from V and 6 from J; bases not matched to a gene: 12. Germline CDR1 reads SGHTA; CDR2 reads FQGNSA. This CDR3 has 16 residues. The CDR3, as DNA: TGTGCCAGCAGCCCGGCGCGGCTAGCGGGTGGCAATGAGCAGTTCTTC. This translates into CASSPARLAGGNEQFF.

This clonotype rates as medium-sized (0.01 to 0.1%). The CDR3 region is CATSDETSGPYNEQFF. For the CDR3, the DNA is TGTGCCACCAGTGATGAGACTAGCGGTCCCTACAATGAGCAGTTCTTC. The chain carries TRBV24-1 and TRBJ2-1; 9 nucleotides agree with TRBD2. This CDR3 is 16 amino acids long. Germline CDR1 reads KGHDR; CDR2 reads SFDVKD. V gave up 3 bases and J gave up 2 bases; unmatched junction bases: 4.

This clonotype showed up many times. This chain links TRBV18 with TRBJ2-5; D is uncertain. The CDR3 loop spans 15 amino acids. V lost 3 bases and J lost 0, with 11 bases in between. Germline V gives CDR1 KGHSH, CDR2 LQKENI. The CDR3 is CASSPYRTDQETQYF. The CDR3 region has the DNA TGTGCCAGCTCACCCTATCGGACGGACCAAGAGACCCAGTACTTC.

This clonotype came up many times. The chain is built from TRBV7-9 and TRBJ1-4; 8 bases are a match to TRBD1. CDR3 length: 15 residues. CDR1 is SEHNR, CDR2 FQNEAQ, per germline (reference sequence). V shed 4 bases, J shed 7 bases, and the junction held 8 bases outside the gene matches. CDR3 protein: CASSSGQGGAEKLFF. The CDR3 bases are TGTGCCAGCAGCTCCGGACAGGGAGGAGCTGAAAAACTGTTTTTT. The full variable domain, completed using reference TRBV7-9 and TRBJ1-4, is DTGVSQNPRHKITKRGQNVTFRCDPISEHNRLYWYRQTLGQGPEFLTYFQNEAQLEKSRLLSDRFSAERPKGSFSTLEIQRTEQGDSAMYLCASSSGQGGAEKLFFGSGTQLSVL.

This clonotype was seen repeatedly, ten times or more. This chain connects TRBV6-1 to TRBJ2-7; D ambiguous. Germline V gene lookup returns CDR1 MNHNS and CDR2 SASEGT. The CDR3 extends over 14 amino acids. Trimming removed 6 bases from V and 1 base from J, with 13 bases in between. As DNA, the CDR3 is TGTGCCAGCAGCCCCGGGCGATTTTCCTACGAGCAGTACTTC. Its translation: CASSPGRFSYEQYF.

This clonotype showed up many times. The chain recombines TRBV12-3 or TRBV12-4 with TRBJ2-3, with D unresolved. This CDR3 is built from 15 residues. V was cut by 5 bases and J by 2 bases, with 14 bases left in between. CDR3 in amino acids: CASSINSVYTDTQYF. For the CDR3, the DNA is TGTGCCAGCAGTATAAACTCAGTCTACACAGATACGCAGTATTTT.

There are a few counts of this clonotype. The chain is built from TRBV29-1 and TRBJ2-7; 7 nucleotides line up with TRBD1. CDR1 SQVTM and CDR2 ANQGSEA come from the germline V gene. The CDR3 extends over 13 amino acids. After removal of 7 bases from V and 3 bases from J, the junction contained 9 bases not matched to a gene. This chain's CDR3 is CSARGTAYYEQYF. CDR3 nucleotide sequence: TGCAGCGCTAGGGGGACAGCCTACTACGAGCAGTACTTC.

J is TRBJ1-2 and V is TRBV10-3; the D is unclear. The germline V gene encodes CDR1 ENHRY and CDR2 SYGVKD. CDR3 size: 15 residues. Trimming shortened V by 0 bases and J by 0 bases, and 8 bases separated the two germline ends. The CDR3 spells CAISESDAPNYGYTF. The CDR3 DNA sequence: TGTGCCATCAGTGAGTCGGACGCACCTAACTATGGCTACACCTTC.

V usage is TRBV7-2 and J usage is TRBJ2-7; TRBD2 is a possible D gene (7 bases). With 1 base removed from V and 3 bases from J, the gap between germline ends came to 13 bases. The CDR3 has 15 amino acids. The germline gives CDR1 SGHTA, CDR2 FQGNSA. The CDR3 region has the DNA TGTGCCAGCAGCTTAGGGGACGGGGGGCTCTACGAGCAGTACTTC. Translation: CASSLGDGGLYEQYF.

V and J are TRBV10-3 and TRBJ1-2; the D is unclear. V was pared by 6 bases and J by 8 bases, with 19 bases between. CDR1 and CDR2 (germline): ENHRY, SYGVKD. CDR3 length equals 14 residues. The CDR3 loop is CAISRGDTQSGYTF. CDR3 coding DNA: TGTGCCATCAGCCGGGGAGACACACAATCGGGCTACACCTTC.

This sequence joins TRBV29-1 and TRBJ2-2; D gene uncertain. V was trimmed by 3 bases and J by 1 base, leaving 9 bases between them. The length of the CDR3 is 14 residues. Germline V gene lookup returns CDR1 SQVTM and CDR2 ANQGSEA. In nucleotides, the CDR3 is TGCAGCGTTGAGGTGCAGGAGAACACCGGGGAGCTGTTTTTT. It codes for CSVEVQENTGELFF.

V gene TRBV2 combines with J gene TRBJ1-6; D unclear. The V gene's germline CDR1 is SNHLY and CDR2 FYNNEI. This CDR3 is 13 amino acids long. With 6 bases removed from V and 9 bases from J, the gap between germline ends came to 12 bases. CDR3 DNA sequence: TGTGCCAGCAGGGAGGAGAATGGTTCACCCCTCCACTTT. Translating gives CASREENGSPLHF.

V usage is TRBV2 and J usage is TRBJ2-7; no firm D call. The germline CDR1 and CDR2 sequences are SNHLY and FYNNEI. This CDR3 is 15 amino acids long. V gave up 6 bases and J gave up 1 base, with 16 bases separating them. This chain's CDR3 is CASSPRNTRSYEQYF. CDR3 DNA: TGTGCCAGCAGCCCCCGGAACACGAGGTCCTACGAGCAGTACTTC.